The rows below give T cell receptor beta chains drawn from one sample of a study of cytomegalovirus exposure and HLA in healthy donors. Assay: immunoSEQ multiplex PCR; the TCRdb copy retains only in-frame clones and omits some. In the table there are around 76,000 clones, approximately 80% of which are singletons. The sequenced material came from PBMCs. The receptors originated from a middle-aged woman in good health and CMV-seropositive. The CDR3 runs from the conserved cysteine through the conserved F or W. D genes are given only for firm matches. Size is stated for part of the rows, as once, few or many counts, or as a class when the clone is expanded.

J gene,clone size,D gene,V gene,CDR3 DNA,CDR3 protein
TRBJ1-2,once,TRBD1,TRBV18,TGTGCCAGCTCACCAATATACGACAGGGTGGGAACTTATGGCTACACCTTC,CASSPIYDRVGTYGYTF
TRBJ2-7,NA,NA,TRBV7-8,TGTGCCAGCAGCTTAGCCGGGCAGGGGCACTACGAGCAGTACTTC,CASSLAGQGHYEQYF
TRBJ2-5,few,TRBD1,TRBV25-1,TGTGCCAGCAGTGGAGGGACAGCTCAAGAGACCCAGTACTTC,CASSGGTAQETQYF
TRBJ2-1,NA,NA,TRBV30,TGTGCCTGGAGTGTACCGGCGGGGCAGTTCTTC,CAWSVPAGQFF
TRBJ2-5,NA,TRBD2,TRBV5-1,TGCGCCAGCAGCTCCGAGCGGGGACAAGAGACCCAGTACTTC,CASSSERGQETQYF
TRBJ1-5,NA,NA,TRBV30,TGTGCCTGGAGTACTGGGGGGAATCAGCCCCAGCATTTT,CAWSTGGNQPQHF
TRBJ2-7,NA,TRBD2,TRBV4-2,TGTGCCAGCAGCCCATTACTAGCGGGGGGGGAGACCTACGAGCAGTACTTC,CASSPLLAGGETYEQYF
TRBJ1-6,NA,TRBD1,TRBV28,TGTGCCAGCAGCTCCGGGACAGGGAATTCACCCCTCCACTTT,CASSSGTGNSPLHF
TRBJ2-5,NA,TRBD2,TRBV5-1,TGCGCCAGCAGCTTCCTGAAGAGACTAGCGGGCCAAGAGACCCAGTACTTC,CASSFLKRLAGQETQYF
TRBJ2-5,few,NA,TRBV7-3,TGTGCCAGCAGTCCGACAGGAGCCAAGAGACCCCAGTACTTC,CASSPTGAKRPQYF
TRBJ1-2,NA,TRBD1,TRBV7-3,TGTGCCAGCAGCTCCACCGGGACAGGGGAGCATGGCTACACCTTC,CASSSTGTGEHGYTF
TRBJ2-7,few,TRBD1,TRBV7-9,TGTGCCAGCAGCTTCGGACAGGGGGCAGACGAGCAGTACTTC,CASSFGQGADEQYF
TRBJ2-7,NA,TRBD2,TRBV11-2,TGTGCCAGCAGCCCCCCGGCTAGCGGGGGGAACGAGCAGTACTTC,CASSPPASGGNEQYF
TRBJ1-2,once,NA,TRBV25-1,TGTGCCAGCAGTGAATTGGCCGGGGACTATGGCTACACCTTC,CASSELAGDYGYTF
TRBJ2-1,NA,TRBD1,TRBV28,TGTGCCAGCAGCTACCCCGGGACAGGGCGCAATGAGCAGTTCTTC,CASSYPGTGRNEQFF
TRBJ2-3,NA,TRBD2,TRBV5-1,TGCGCCAGTCACCTAGCGGGGGACACAGATACGCAGTATTTT,CASHLAGDTDTQYF
TRBJ1-1,once,NA,TRBV5-1,TGCGCCAGCAGCTTACATGATGGGAACACTGAAGCTTTCTTT,CASSLHDGNTEAFF
TRBJ2-3,NA,NA,TRBV6-5,TGTGCCAGCAGTTACTTCCGCGGGGCTGCCACAGATACGCAGTATTTT,CASSYFRGAATDTQYF
TRBJ2-1,NA,NA,TRBV28,TGTGCCAGCAGTTTATTTAGCGGCCTCAATGAGCAGTTCTTC,CASSLFSGLNEQFF
TRBJ2-5,NA,NA,TRBV5-1,TGCGCCAGCAGCTTGAATCCCGGGGGAGTCCAAGAGACCCAGTACTTC,CASSLNPGGVQETQYF
TRBJ2-7,once,TRBD2,TRBV9,TGTGCCAGCAGCGTATCTGGGGACTACAAAGGGCAGTACTTC,CASSVSGDYKGQYF
TRBJ1-5,NA,NA,TRBV29-1,TGCAGCGGGTCCAGGGAAGCGAATCAGCCCCAGCATTTT,CSGSREANQPQHF
TRBJ1-5,NA,TRBD1,TRBV10-3,TGTGCCATCAGAGACAGGGGACTTAATCAGCCCCAGCATTTT,CAIRDRGLNQPQHF
TRBJ1-1,few,NA,TRBV5-1,TGCGCCAGCAGCCCCTTTTACTTT,CASSPFYF
TRBJ1-6,NA,TRBD1,TRBV5-6,TGTGCCAGCAGCTTGCTGGGACAGGGGGATTCACCCCTCCACTTT,CASSLLGQGDSPLHF
TRBJ1-5,once,NA,TRBV5-4,TGTGCCAGATTTCGGGGAAATCAGCCCCAGCATTTT,CARFRGNQPQHF
TRBJ1-2,NA,NA,TRBV10-3,TGTGCCATCAGCCGGGACTCTCAAGCGGCTAACTATGGCTACACCTTC,CAISRDSQAANYGYTF
TRBJ2-5,NA,NA,TRBV18,TGTGCCAGCTCACCATGGGACACGGCCGCGGGAGAGACCCAGTACTTC,CASSPWDTAAGETQYF
TRBJ2-3,NA,TRBD2,TRBV29-1,TGCAGCGTTGACGGACTAGCGGGCACAGATACGCAGTATTTT,CSVDGLAGTDTQYF
TRBJ2-7,NA,TRBD1,TRBV5-1,TGCGCCAGCAGCTCGGGGACAGGCAACTCCTACGAGCAGTACTTC,CASSSGTGNSYEQYF
TRBJ2-3,NA,TRBD1,TRBV9,TGTGCCAGCAGCGTAGGTATAGGGGGCTATAGCACAGATACGCAGTATTTT,CASSVGIGGYSTDTQYF
TRBJ1-1,NA,TRBD1,TRBV27,TGTGCCAGCAGTATCACAGGGGGCGGGACTGAAGCTTTCTTT,CASSITGGGTEAFF
TRBJ1-1,NA,NA,TRBV25-1,TGTGCCAGCAGTCGGGGGGCGACTGAAGCTTTCTTT,CASSRGATEAFF
TRBJ1-1,NA,TRBD1,TRBV18,TGTGCCAGCTCACCACGGACAGGGGCAACGAACACTGAAGCTTTCTTT,CASSPRTGATNTEAFF
TRBJ2-3,NA,TRBD1,TRBV30,TGTGCCTGGAGCGCGGGACAGGCTAGCACAGATACGCAGTATTTT,CAWSAGQASTDTQYF
TRBJ2-1,once,NA,TRBV28,TGTGCCAGCAGTTCCTCCGGGACTCGAGGTTACAATGAGCAGTTCTTC,CASSSSGTRGYNEQFF
TRBJ1-6,NA,NA,TRBV5-1,TGCGCCAGCAGCTTTGTAGCGGGGTCCTATAATTCACCCCTCCACTTT,CASSFVAGSYNSPLHF
TRBJ2-7,once,TRBD2,TRBV5-4,TGTGCCAGCAAGACTAGCGGGGGCTCATACGAGCAGTACTTC,CASKTSGGSYEQYF
TRBJ2-3,NA,TRBD2,TRBV5-1,TGCGCCAGCAGCTTTAGCGGGGTCACAGATACGCAGTATTTT,CASSFSGVTDTQYF
TRBJ2-7,NA,NA,TRBV6-4,TGTGCCAGCAGTGAACAGAGCAATTCCTACGAGCAGTACTTC,CASSEQSNSYEQYF
TRBJ1-5,NA,NA,TRBV5-4,TGTGCCAGCAGCTTTGCCTCAGGGGATAGCAATCAGCCCCAGCATTTT,CASSFASGDSNQPQHF
TRBJ1-6,NA,NA,TRBV4-1,TGCGCCAGCAGCCAAGAACAGGACAGAGTAACCTATAATTCACCCCTCCACTTT,CASSQEQDRVTYNSPLHF
TRBJ2-5,NA,TRBD1,TRBV7-9,TGTGCCAGCAGCTTAACGACAGGGCAAGAGACCCAGTACTTC,CASSLTTGQETQYF
TRBJ1-5,few,NA,TRBV28,TGTGCCAGCAGTTTATTGGGCAGGGGCGATCAGCCCCAGCATTTT,CASSLLGRGDQPQHF
TRBJ1-4,NA,NA,TRBV6-5,TGTGCCAGCAGTTACGGGGCGACTAATGAAAAACTGTTTTTT,CASSYGATNEKLFF
TRBJ1-2,NA,TRBD1,TRBV19,TGTGCCAGTAGTACCGGACAGGCCTACTTTAACTATGGCTACACCTTC,CASSTGQAYFNYGYTF
TRBJ2-3,NA,TRBD2,TRBV13,TGTGCCAGCAGCTTACGGACTAGCGGGGGGATAGTAGATACGCAGTATTTT,CASSLRTSGGIVDTQYF
TRBJ2-3,few,NA,TRBV5-4,TGTGCCAGCAGCTGGGGCCTCTCCGGCACAGATACGCAGTATTTT,CASSWGLSGTDTQYF
TRBJ2-3,NA,NA,TRBV7-2,TGTGCCAGCAGCTTAATGTCAGCGGGCTCTGATACGCAGTATTTT,CASSLMSAGSDTQYF